Below, one T cell receptor (beta chain) is given with its context. Antigen specificity is unknown. This sample stems from a study of PD-1 blockade in classical Hodgkin lymphoma. Study-level points and caveats: Anyone who began nivolumab under 1 year after ASCT was excluded. Complete responders' diversity at baseline resembled that of newly diagnosed patients. CD4+ TCR diversity, unlike CD8+, rose significantly by C4D1.

The V and J ends lost 11 bases and 0 bases respectively, with 12 bases between them. The CDR3 is made up of 13 amino acids. The germline CDR1 and CDR2 sequences are MDHEN and SYDVKM. Every patient experienced relapse after autologous stem cell transplantation, and brentuximab vedotin exposure varied. Some clones are missing from TCRdb's copy, which holds only in-frame ones; the method was immunoSEQ multiplex PCR. The data hold 100,000 or so clones, with around 88% observed a single time. V gene TRBV28 combines with J gene TRBJ2-3, with a possible D match to TRBD2 (6 bases). This receptor was taken from a human donor with classical Hodgkin lymphoma. The specimen comprised peripheral blood mononuclear cells (PBMCs), sampled before the second cycle of nivolumab. The DNA for the CDR3 is TGTGCCGCGGGGACCACTAGCACAGATACGCAGTATTTT. It translates to CAAGTTSTDTQYF. Looking up the rest from reference TRBV28 and TRBJ2-3 gives the full variable domain: DVKVTQSSRYLVKRTGEKVFLECVQDMDHENMFWYRQDPGLGLRLIYFSYDVKMKEKGDIPEGYSVSREKKERFSLILESASTNQTSMYLCAAGTTSTDTQYFGPGTRLTVL.